The rows below give T cell receptor beta chains drawn from one sample of a study of blood T cell repertoires in COVID-19. TCRdb keeps only in-frame clones here, not all; method: immunoSEQ multiplex PCR. The sample shows about 100,000 clones, about 80% of them seen only once. Source material: peripheral blood. The receptors shown here come from a man in his sixties or seventies with acute or convalescent COVID-19. Each CDR3 is given with its conserved first and last residue.

V	J	length	CDR3
TRBV12-2	TRBJ1-1	17	CASRLADPSTGGTEAFF
TRBV6-5	TRBJ1-5	14	CASSSDRGNQPQHF
TRBV6-5	TRBJ1-4	12	CATTGFDEKLFF
TRBV5-6	TRBJ2-5	15	CASSILDRVQETQYF
TRBV21-1	TRBJ2-2	16	CARTSGQGANTGELFF
TRBV9	TRBJ2-2	16	CASSVGEGAWTGELFF
TRBV7-7	TRBJ1-4	16	CASSLGTGMANEKLFF
TRBV7-2	TRBJ2-3	14	CASSSPQTPDTQYF
TRBV7-3	TRBJ1-1	14	CASSPGTTNTEAFF
TRBV4-2	TRBJ1-5	18	CASSQTGARTGGNQPQHF
TRBV6-5	TRBJ1-2	13	CASSSHRGGGYTF
TRBV29-1	TRBJ2-4	14	CSVDTVDLKNIQYF
TRBV7-3	TRBJ2-2	16	CASSGQSLQDTGELFF
TRBV27	TRBJ1-1	18	CASSPTATGLGLDTEAFF
TRBV2	TRBJ2-1	16	CASAGTSGGLYNEQFF
TRBV9	TRBJ2-2	16	CASSVRRGTGAGELFF
TRBV6-5	TRBJ2-7	15	CASSRQGISFYEQYF
TRBV11-3	TRBJ2-1	14	CASSLGLQSNEQFF
TRBV14	TRBJ2-3	16	CASSQQWGGGTDTQYF
TRBV19	TRBJ2-3	15	CASSTDGEATDTQYF
TRBV7-9	TRBJ2-6	16	CASSSLASSGANVLTF
TRBV6-5	TRBJ1-6	15	CASSRTGVGNSPLHF
TRBV7-2	TRBJ2-3	14	CASTRQVNADTQYF
TRBV10-3	TRBJ2-7	13	CAISEYRDYEQYF
TRBV10-1	TRBJ2-3	16	CASTQGETGDVDTQYF